This is a list of T cell receptor beta chains from one sample in a study of T cell responses to AZD1222 COVID-19 vaccine. The data were produced by immunoSEQ multiplex PCR, yet TCRdb's version contains in-frame clones alone and is incomplete. The sample contains under 200,000 clones, 92% of which appear only once. This sample comprised peripheral blood, obtained on day 0 of MenACWY control vaccination. These receptors all come from an adult in good health. CDR3s include the opening cysteine and the closing phenylalanine or tryptophan. D genes are given only for firm matches. Only part of the rows carry a size: once, few, many, or a class if the clone is expanded.

J	D	size	V	DNA	CDR3
TRBJ2-1	TRBD1	few	TRBV19	TGTGCCAGCTCCCCGGGACAGGGGCAGAGTGAGCAGTTCTTC	CASSPGQGQSEQFF
TRBJ1-3	TRBD1	NA	TRBV4-3	TGCGCCAGCAGCCAAGGGGACAGGGGTCAAGGAAACACCATATATTTT	CASSQGDRGQGNTIYF
TRBJ2-7	TRBD2	NA	TRBV29-1	TGCAGCGCGAGGACTAGCGGGAGCTACGAGCAGTACTTC	CSARTSGSYEQYF
TRBJ1-2	TRBD1	NA	TRBV27	TGTGCCAGCACTCCCGGACAGGGGGGTCGTGGCTACACCTTC	CASTPGQGGRGYTF
TRBJ2-3	NA	NA	TRBV11-2	TGTGCCAGCAGCTTGGACGTTACGTTTAGCACAGATACGCAGTATTTT	CASSLDVTFSTDTQYF
TRBJ1-6	TRBD1	NA	TRBV5-1	TGCGCCAGCAGCCGTGATAATCCTTTGACAGGGCCACCCCTCCACTTT	CASSRDNPLTGPPLHF
TRBJ2-7	NA	once	TRBV2	TGTGCCAGCAGTGAGTTCGGCAGAACCACCGCCTACGAGCAGTACTTC	CASSEFGRTTAYEQYF
TRBJ1-3	NA	few	TRBV11-3	TGTGCCAGCAGCTCCCGGGGCGGGCGCTCTGGAAACACCATATATTTT	CASSSRGGRSGNTIYF
TRBJ1-2	NA	NA	TRBV30	TGTGCCTGGAGTGTAATGAAGGGGACCAACTATGGCTACACCTTC	CAWSVMKGTNYGYTF
TRBJ2-5	TRBD1	NA	TRBV30	TGTGCCTTCGCCTCACAGGGGCCGGAGACCCAGTACTTC	CAFASQGPETQYF